This TCR beta chain was documented in a study of blood T cell repertoires in COVID-19 (dated by TCRdb to between 2020 and 2021). A note on the overall study: Collaborator samples came from the United States, Italy and Spain and covered acute and convalescent phases of COVID-19. Deeply sampled blood TCRbeta repertoires from subjects exposed to, actively infected with, or recovered from COVID-19 were included in the dataset. The material from the prospective study consisted of cDNA or gDNA derived from T cells, B-cell-depleted T cells, or PBMCs. The samples were drawn from the first 160 participants of the ongoing ImmuneRACE study and from more than 1,000 subjects provided by 6 global collaborators. Where HLA class I and class II types were available, the types were taken from metadata supplied by the sample provider, not from assay-based typing. The repertoires were released in a freely available public database intended as a resource for research on the immune response to SARS-CoV-2. Nearly every sample came with metadata listing a de-identified subject ID, COVID-19 status, age in years and sex. What the work shows at the level of the full study, not this receptor alone: How much clinical and demographic metadata was included differed by source and by participant, and the metadata was provided uncurated.

As regards this clone: This clone's antigen is unknown. No much larger clone exists at a distance of one base, and base qualities are not known.

One collaborating source in Seattle enrolled patients while the patients were actively infected and followed the patients over time throughout the course of disease. Collaborating institutions collected whole blood in K2EDTA tubes following their own protocols. Collaborator samples were shipped for TCRbeta analysis as frozen whole blood, isolated PBMCs, or DNA extracted from either sample type. The immunoSEQ Assay, a bias-controlled multiplex PCR, was used to amplify TCRbeta CDR3 regions from genomic DNA. For the original study's pipeline: Nucleated cell counts per sample were estimated from amplification of reference gene primers within the assay. Sequence reads were collapsed and filtered to measure the absolute abundance of every unique TCRbeta CDR3 rearrangement. For each sample, productive Simpson clonality was calculated as the square root of Simpson's diversity index over productive rearrangements. Imported from immuneACCESS, the table was reduced by TCRdb to in-frame sequences with V and J called. These copies leave out some clones; in studies compared against another copy, an unresolved V gene accounts for under half, and the cause of the remainder is not known. D and trimming come from the DNA, and the V and J calls and clone size come from that table. The sample table contains 150,000 to 200,000 clones; only one count was recorded for 70% to 85% of them. The ten largest clones add up to roughly 7% of the sample.

The receptor was derived from a woman between 40 and 50 years old with COVID-19, enrolled during active disease. Sequenced input: peripheral blood.

DNA sequence: TGTGCCAGCATAAGGACTAGCGTCGCCTACGAGCAGTACTTC. Its translation is CASIRTSVAYEQYF. This chain joins TRBV2 to TRBJ2-7; 9 bases in the middle match TRBD2. Germline trimming: 7 bases from V, 2 bases from J; junction bases outside gene matches: 6. The CDR3 measures 14 amino acids from cysteine to phenylalanine. Only the CDR3 DNA is retained, 42 bases long and in frame from the first base. Reading the germline V gene gives CDR1 SNHLY and CDR2 FYNNEI. With the rest looked up from the reference TRBV2 and TRBJ2-7 genes rather than sequenced, the full variable domain is EPEVTQTPSHQVTQMGQEVILRCVPISNHLYFYWYRQILGQKVEFLVSFYNNEISEKSEIFDDQFSVERPDGSNFTLKIRSTKLEDSAMYFCASIRTSVAYEQYFGPGTRLTVT.